These T cell receptor beta chains were read from a single sample in a study of beta chain features in type 1 diabetes. Some clones are missing from TCRdb's copy, which holds only in-frame ones; the method was immunoSEQ multiplex PCR. The sample includes a few hundred thousand clones, approximately 13% of them seen just once. The sequenced sample was naive CD4+ T cells from blood. The source of these receptors is a young man with type 1 diabetes. Each CDR3 is given with its conserved first and last residue. D genes are given only for firm matches. The listing skips clone size in some rows; elsewhere it reads once, few, many or a size class.

v_call: TRBV7-9
j_call: TRBJ1-1
clone_size: few
d_call: TRBD1
cdr3_nt: TGTGCCAGCAGCCCGACAGGGTTCGACACTGAAGCTTTCTTT
cdr3_aa: CASSPTGFDTEAFF

v_call: TRBV18
j_call: TRBJ1-5
clone_size: .
d_call: .
cdr3_nt: TGTGCCAGCTCCTCCCAAGGCACCGGGCAGCCCCAGCATTTT
cdr3_aa: CASSSQGTGQPQHF

v_call: TRBV29-1
j_call: TRBJ2-6
clone_size: few
d_call: .
cdr3_nt: TGCAGCGTTGAAGAGCCAGGCTCCGGGGCCAACGTCCTGACTTTC
cdr3_aa: CSVEEPGSGANVLTF

v_call: TRBV18
j_call: TRBJ1-1
clone_size: .
d_call: TRBD1
cdr3_nt: TGTGCCAGCTCACCACAAGGACAGGGGTATGGTGAAGCTTTCTTT
cdr3_aa: CASSPQGQGYGEAFF

v_call: TRBV16
j_call: TRBJ1-1
clone_size: .
d_call: .
cdr3_nt: TGTGCCAGCAGCCAATCGGGCGGGGTTCCTGAAGCTTTCTTT
cdr3_aa: CASSQSGGVPEAFF

v_call: TRBV9
j_call: TRBJ2-5
clone_size: .
d_call: .
cdr3_nt: TGTGCCAGCAGCTCACGGACAGCCCAAGAGACCCAGTACTTC
cdr3_aa: CASSSRTAQETQYF

v_call: TRBV18
j_call: TRBJ2-7
clone_size: few
d_call: TRBD2
cdr3_nt: TGTGCCAGCTCACCTGGACTAGCGGGCTCCTACGAGCAGTACTTC
cdr3_aa: CASSPGLAGSYEQYF

v_call: TRBV11-3
j_call: TRBJ2-7
clone_size: few
d_call: .
cdr3_nt: TGTGCCAGCAGCTTAGATGGACAGAAGAGCTCCTACGAGCAGTACTTC
cdr3_aa: CASSLDGQKSSYEQYF

v_call: TRBV19
j_call: TRBJ2-7
clone_size: .
d_call: TRBD1
cdr3_nt: TGTGCCAGTAGTAAGGACAGGGGGCCCTACGAGCAGTACTTC
cdr3_aa: CASSKDRGPYEQYF

v_call: TRBV29-1
j_call: TRBJ1-1
clone_size: .
d_call: TRBD1
cdr3_nt: TGCAGCGTTGAAGATCGCCAGGGGGCAACTGAAGCTTTCTTT
cdr3_aa: CSVEDRQGATEAFF

v_call: TRBV20-1
j_call: TRBJ2-1
clone_size: few
d_call: .
cdr3_nt: TGCAGTGCTAGAGAACTAAATGAGCAGTTCTTC
cdr3_aa: CSARELNEQFF

v_call: TRBV29-1
j_call: TRBJ1-1
clone_size: .
d_call: TRBD1
cdr3_nt: TGCAGCGTTGGACAGGGGCTGAACACTGAAGCTTTCTTT
cdr3_aa: CSVGQGLNTEAFF

v_call: TRBV6-6
j_call: TRBJ2-5
clone_size: few
d_call: .
cdr3_nt: TGTGCCAGCAGTTACACCTCACAGGGAGAGACCCAGTACTTC
cdr3_aa: CASSYTSQGETQYF

v_call: TRBV27
j_call: TRBJ1-5
clone_size: .
d_call: .
cdr3_nt: TGTGCCAGCAGTTTAGTATACGGGCAGCCCCAGCATTTT
cdr3_aa: CASSLVYGQPQHF

v_call: TRBV30
j_call: TRBJ1-2
clone_size: few
d_call: .
cdr3_nt: TGTGCCTGGAGTGGCGGCTATGGCTACACCTTC
cdr3_aa: CAWSGGYGYTF

v_call: TRBV7-9
j_call: TRBJ2-7
clone_size: .
d_call: TRBD2
cdr3_nt: TGTGCCAGCAGCCCGAAGGGCACGGGAGGCGAGCAGTACTTC
cdr3_aa: CASSPKGTGGEQYF

v_call: TRBV5-4
j_call: TRBJ2-5
clone_size: few
d_call: .
cdr3_nt: TGTGCCAGCAGCTTGGGACTTGGCGATGAGACCCAGTACTTC
cdr3_aa: CASSLGLGDETQYF

v_call: TRBV7-2
j_call: TRBJ1-2
clone_size: .
d_call: .
cdr3_nt: TGTGCCAGCAGCCCCTCCGGGGAATATGGCTACACCTTC
cdr3_aa: CASSPSGEYGYTF

v_call: TRBV7-9
j_call: TRBJ1-5
clone_size: .
d_call: .
cdr3_nt: TGTGCCAGCAGCGGAGGAGGGGATCAGCCCCAGCATTTT
cdr3_aa: CASSGGGDQPQHF

v_call: TRBV5-4
j_call: TRBJ1-3
clone_size: few
d_call: TRBD1
cdr3_nt: TGTGCCAGCAGCCGGGACAGCTCTGGAAACACCATATATTTT
cdr3_aa: CASSRDSSGNTIYF

v_call: TRBV5-1
j_call: TRBJ2-5
clone_size: .
d_call: TRBD2
cdr3_nt: TGCGCCAGCCACGGGGGGTCGGAGGAGACCCAGTACTTC
cdr3_aa: CASHGGSEETQYF

v_call: TRBV29-1
j_call: TRBJ1-1
clone_size: few
d_call: .
cdr3_nt: TGCAGCGTTGACAGGGGATTAAACACTGAAGCTTTCTTT
cdr3_aa: CSVDRGLNTEAFF

v_call: TRBV9
j_call: TRBJ2-6
clone_size: few
d_call: TRBD1
cdr3_nt: TGTGCCAGCAGCGTTTCCGGGACAGGGCTCTCTGGGGCCAACGTCCTGACTTTC
cdr3_aa: CASSVSGTGLSGANVLTF

v_call: TRBV25-1
j_call: TRBJ2-3
clone_size: .
d_call: .
cdr3_nt: TGTGCCAGCAGTGTACCAGGGGTCACAGATACGCAGTATTTT
cdr3_aa: CASSVPGVTDTQYF

v_call: TRBV5-8
j_call: TRBJ2-5
clone_size: .
d_call: TRBD1
cdr3_nt: TGTGCCAGCAGCCCGGACAGGGGCCAAGAGACCCAGTACTTC
cdr3_aa: CASSPDRGQETQYF

v_call: TRBV5-6
j_call: TRBJ2-7
clone_size: few
d_call: TRBD1
cdr3_nt: TGTGCCAGCAGCTTATGGCAGGGGGTGTACGAGCAGTACTTC
cdr3_aa: CASSLWQGVYEQYF

v_call: TRBV18
j_call: TRBJ2-7
clone_size: .
d_call: TRBD2
cdr3_nt: TGTGCCAGCTCCCCTGGGACTAGCTCCTACGAGCAGTACTTC
cdr3_aa: CASSPGTSSYEQYF

v_call: TRBV5-1
j_call: TRBJ2-3
clone_size: .
d_call: .
cdr3_nt: TGCGCCAGCAGCTTCCAGGGTCCAGATACGCAGTATTTT
cdr3_aa: CASSFQGPDTQYF

v_call: TRBV6-5
j_call: TRBJ1-1
clone_size: few
d_call: TRBD1
cdr3_nt: TGTGCCAGCAGTCGGACAGGGCGGAACACTGAAGCTTTCTTT
cdr3_aa: CASSRTGRNTEAFF

v_call: TRBV5-4
j_call: TRBJ2-5
clone_size: .
d_call: TRBD1
cdr3_nt: TGTGCCAGCAGCTCTGAGGACAGGGGGTCAGAGACCCAGTACTTC
cdr3_aa: CASSSEDRGSETQYF

v_call: TRBV25-1
j_call: TRBJ1-2
clone_size: .
d_call: .
cdr3_nt: TGTGCCAGCTCAGGGATCGACTATGGCTACACCTTC
cdr3_aa: CASSGIDYGYTF

v_call: TRBV28
j_call: TRBJ2-7
clone_size: .
d_call: TRBD2
cdr3_nt: TGTGCCAGCAGTTCACATGGACTAGCGGGGGGCTTCCACGAGCAGTACTTC
cdr3_aa: CASSSHGLAGGFHEQYF

v_call: TRBV5-4
j_call: TRBJ1-1
clone_size: .
d_call: TRBD1
cdr3_nt: TGTGCCAGCAGCGAGGGACAGGGTACCACTGAAGCTTTCTTT
cdr3_aa: CASSEGQGTTEAFF

v_call: TRBV4-1
j_call: TRBJ2-3
clone_size: .
d_call: TRBD2
cdr3_nt: TGCGCCAGCAGCCAAGCTAGGACTAGCGGGGGGGCGACAGATACGCAGTATTTT
cdr3_aa: CASSQARTSGGATDTQYF

v_call: TRBV2
j_call: TRBJ2-5
clone_size: .
d_call: .
cdr3_nt: TGTGCCAGCAGTGCTTGGCGGGTAGAGACCCAGTACTTC
cdr3_aa: CASSAWRVETQYF

v_call: TRBV5-1
j_call: TRBJ2-7
clone_size: few
d_call: .
cdr3_nt: TGCGCCAGCAGCTTGGAGGCAGGGGCAGCCTACGAGCAGTACTTC
cdr3_aa: CASSLEAGAAYEQYF

v_call: TRBV5-4
j_call: TRBJ2-1
clone_size: .
d_call: TRBD2
cdr3_nt: TGTGCCAGCAGTTCACCGACTAGCGCCTACAATGAGCAGTTCTTC
cdr3_aa: CASSSPTSAYNEQFF

v_call: TRBV30
j_call: TRBJ1-4
clone_size: .
d_call: TRBD1
cdr3_nt: TGTGCCTGGAGTCGGGGACAGGGAGGCGAAAAACTGTTTTTT
cdr3_aa: CAWSRGQGGEKLFF

v_call: TRBV7-6
j_call: TRBJ2-5
clone_size: .
d_call: TRBD2
cdr3_nt: TGTGCCAGCAGCTCCGGACTAGCGGGTCCGGAAGAGACCCAGTACTTC
cdr3_aa: CASSSGLAGPEETQYF

v_call: TRBV7-9
j_call: TRBJ2-7
clone_size: few
d_call: .
cdr3_nt: TGTGCCAGCAGCTTCCTGGGACACCACTACGAGCAGTACTTC
cdr3_aa: CASSFLGHHYEQYF

v_call: TRBV2
j_call: TRBJ2-3
clone_size: .
d_call: .
cdr3_nt: TGTGCCAGCAGCGACCTAGCTGGGACAGATACGCAGTATTTT
cdr3_aa: CASSDLAGTDTQYF

v_call: TRBV6-5
j_call: TRBJ2-7
clone_size: few
d_call: TRBD2
cdr3_nt: TGTGCCAGCAGCCGGACTAGCCACGAGCAGTACTTC
cdr3_aa: CASSRTSHEQYF

v_call: TRBV9
j_call: TRBJ2-1
clone_size: few
d_call: TRBD2
cdr3_nt: TGTGCCAGCAGCCCTAGACTAGCGGACTACAATGAGCAGTTCTTC
cdr3_aa: CASSPRLADYNEQFF

v_call: TRBV18
j_call: TRBJ2-1
clone_size: .
d_call: .
cdr3_nt: TGTGCCAGCTCACCACGCGAGGGCGATGAGCAGTTCTTC
cdr3_aa: CASSPREGDEQFF

v_call: TRBV9
j_call: TRBJ2-5
clone_size: .
d_call: TRBD2
cdr3_nt: TGTGCCAGCATCCGATCTAGCGGGACAGAGACCCAGTACTTC
cdr3_aa: CASIRSSGTETQYF

v_call: TRBV5-1
j_call: TRBJ2-1
clone_size: few
d_call: .
cdr3_nt: TGCGCCAGCAGCTTGGCTCAGGGGTACAATGAGCAGTTCTTC
cdr3_aa: CASSLAQGYNEQFF

v_call: TRBV6-6
j_call: TRBJ1-5
clone_size: few
d_call: TRBD1
cdr3_nt: TGTGCCAGCAGTCCCTGGACAGGGGATCAGCCCCAGCATTTT
cdr3_aa: CASSPWTGDQPQHF

v_call: TRBV27
j_call: TRBJ2-1
clone_size: .
d_call: .
cdr3_nt: TGTGCCAGCGGAATAAGCGGCGGACTATCCTACAATGAGCAGTTCTTC
cdr3_aa: CASGISGGLSYNEQFF

v_call: TRBV30
j_call: TRBJ2-2
clone_size: .
d_call: .
cdr3_nt: TGTGCCTGGAGTGTACAGGGCGCCGGGGAGCTGTTTTTT
cdr3_aa: CAWSVQGAGELFF

v_call: TRBV5-1
j_call: TRBJ2-3
clone_size: few
d_call: TRBD2
cdr3_nt: TGCGCCAGCAGCTCCGAACTAGCGGGAGACGTAGATACGCAGTATTTT
cdr3_aa: CASSSELAGDVDTQYF

v_call: TRBV2
j_call: TRBJ2-7
clone_size: .
d_call: .
cdr3_nt: TGTGCCAGCCTTAGGGATCAGGGGTATTACGAGCAGTACTTC
cdr3_aa: CASLRDQGYYEQYF

v_call: TRBV10-3
j_call: TRBJ2-2
clone_size: .
d_call: .
cdr3_nt: TGTGCCATCAGTGACCAGAACACCGGGGAGCTGTTTTTT
cdr3_aa: CAISDQNTGELFF

v_call: TRBV7-9
j_call: TRBJ1-1
clone_size: .
d_call: .
cdr3_nt: TGTGCCAGCTCCATTAGCACGACGGCGGCTAACACTGAAGCTTTCTTT
cdr3_aa: CASSISTTAANTEAFF

v_call: TRBV5-1
j_call: TRBJ2-2
clone_size: few
d_call: .
cdr3_nt: TGCGCCAGCAGCCCTTTCACTAGCCCCGGGGAGCTGTTTTTT
cdr3_aa: CASSPFTSPGELFF

v_call: TRBV6-4
j_call: TRBJ1-5
clone_size: few
d_call: TRBD1
cdr3_nt: TGTGCCAGCAGTGACCAACAGGGGACTGGGCCCCAGCATTTT
cdr3_aa: CASSDQQGTGPQHF

v_call: TRBV7-2
j_call: TRBJ2-1
clone_size: few
d_call: TRBD1
cdr3_nt: TGTGCCAGCAGCTTATCAAGACAGGGTCGGGACAATGAGCAGTTCTTC
cdr3_aa: CASSLSRQGRDNEQFF

v_call: TRBV5-1
j_call: TRBJ2-1
clone_size: few
d_call: TRBD2
cdr3_nt: TGCGCCAGCAGCTTGAGTGCGGGAGGGTTCCCCAATGAGCAGTTCTTC
cdr3_aa: CASSLSAGGFPNEQFF

v_call: TRBV11-3
j_call: TRBJ2-1
clone_size: few
d_call: TRBD1
cdr3_nt: TGTGCCAGCAGCTGGGACAGGGAGAACGAGCAGTTCTTC
cdr3_aa: CASSWDRENEQFF

v_call: TRBV29-1
j_call: TRBJ2-3
clone_size: .
d_call: TRBD2
cdr3_nt: TGCAGCGCTAGCGGTGATAGCACAGATACGCAGTATTTT
cdr3_aa: CSASGDSTDTQYF

v_call: TRBV15
j_call: TRBJ2-1
clone_size: few
d_call: .
cdr3_nt: TGTGCCACCAGCAGAGATCGGGTTACAACCTTCTTC
cdr3_aa: CATSRDRVTTFF